The T cell receptor beta chain under discussion was sequenced for a study of long-term antiretroviral therapy in people with HIV. V dropped 5 bases and J dropped 5; count of bases not matched to a gene: 9. The CDR3 extends over 14 amino acids. The germline V gene has CDR1 SNHLY and CDR2 FYNNEI. Investigators performed immunoSEQ version v3.0 at survey level. Clones were sequenced by immunoSEQ multiplex PCR, and TCRdb holds only the in-frame ones, with some missing. The sample lists under 20,000 clones; over 70% were seen once. This clone was detected once. Antigen: not known. Notes on the study in general: The ART regimens used between about 2003 and 2018 may be less effective than current ones.

Only United States sites treated participants with HIV. The clonotype originates from a woman in her thirties or forties with HIV. The chain has TRBV2 and TRBJ2-7, with 7 bases identical to TRBD1. Sequenced material: unsorted PBMCs, taken 2.3 years after starting antiretroviral therapy. CDR3 residues: CASSRQGSTDEQYF. CDR3 nucleotide sequence: TGTGCCAGCAGTCGACAGGGCTCGACGGACGAGCAGTACTTC.